These 10 T cell receptor beta chains share one sample of origin, sequenced in a study of CD8+ T cells in alopecia areata (dated by TCRdb to the late 2010s). Libraries were constructed by the immunoSEQ multiplex PCR assay. RNA was extracted from all samples and reverse transcribed into cDNA, which served as template for TCR sequencing. TCRdb carries this immuneACCESS record with in-frame sequences only. Its versions omit some clonotypes, under half of them owing to an unresolved V gene in the studies checked, with the rest unexplained. This sample has about 200,000 clones in its table, and roughly 66% of those were observed once. The top ten clones comprise 0.95% to 1.1% of the sample. What this sample's time point label stands for: about 25 weeks on oral tofacitinib. The treatment or condition label here, explained by the study, means: oral pan-JAK inhibitor, 5-10 mg twice daily. This sample comprised CD4+ T cells sorted from blood, obtained at week 24, from a patient treated with tofacitinib. Receptor source: a human donor with alopecia areata.

The chain uses TRBV27 and TRBJ1-6; D possibly corresponds to TRBD1 (5 bases). Germline CDR1 reads MNHEY; CDR2 reads SMNVEV (reference sequence). The ends were cut back, 2 bases at V and 1 base at J, with 9 bases in the middle. This CDR3 comprises 16 residues. The DNA for the CDR3 is TGTGCCAGCAGTTTACAGGGTCGGTCCTATAATTCACCCCTCCACTTT. Its translation: CASSLQGRSYNSPLHF.

This clone was seen once. This chain connects TRBV2 to TRBJ2-7, with TRBD2 matching over 13 bases. Germline CDR1 SNHLY, CDR2 FYNNEI. The V segment lost 6 bases and the J segment 4 bases; nucleotides outside the gene matches: 6. This CDR3 comprises 15 residues. The DNA for the CDR3 is TGTGCCAGCAGCCTACCGGGACTAGCGGGATACGAGCAGTACTTC. Amino acids: CASSLPGLAGYEQYF.

The chain recombines TRBV30 with TRBJ1-1; perhaps TRBD1 as D (5 bases). The CDR3 sequence is 15 residues long. The V end lost 3 bases, the J end lost 1 base, and 15 bases lay between the germline ends. Germline V lookup: CDR1 GTSNPN, CDR2 SVGIG (reference sequence). The CDR3 loop reads CAWSVLEGPNTEAFF. CDR3 nucleotides: TGTGCCTGGAGCGTTTTAGAGGGACCGAACACTGAAGCTTTCTTT.

The chain couples TRBV25-1 to TRBJ2-7, with D perhaps TRBD2 (5 bases). V was cut by 7 bases and J by 3 bases, with 16 bases left in between. The CDR3 has 14 residues. Germline V lookup: CDR1 MGHDK, CDR2 SYGVNS. CDR3 in DNA: TGTGCCAGCACTAGAGAAGACGGGAACTACGAGCAGTACTTC. Its translation: CASTREDGNYEQYF.

This sequence joins TRBV7-9 and TRBJ2-3; D possibly corresponds to TRBD1 (6 bases). V lost 4 bases and J 1 base, leaving 9 bases between the germline ends. The CDR3 runs 14 residues. Per the germline V gene, CDR1 is SEHNR and CDR2 is FQNEAQ (reference sequence). In nucleotides, the CDR3 is TGTGCCAGCAGCTCCCGACAGGGCACAGATACGCAGTATTTT. Protein: CASSSRQGTDTQYF.

This chain connects TRBV4-3 to TRBJ2-5; D unresolved. V was shortened by 0 bases and J by 5 bases, with 10 bases between the two germline ends. The CDR3 length is 14 residues. Germline CDR1 is LGHNA and CDR2 is YSLEER. Here the CDR3 reads CASSQEPDAETQYF. The CDR3 nucleotides read TGCGCCAGCAGCCAAGAACCCGACGCGGAGACCCAGTACTTC.

The J gene is TRBJ1-2, the V gene TRBV5-1, with 8 bases fitting TRBD1. CDR1 is SGHRS and CDR2 is YFSETQ in the germline V gene. CDR3 length: 17 amino acids. Losses at the gene ends were 3 bases for V and 2 bases for J; bases not matched to a gene: 12. CDR3 residues: CASSSTPGTGINYGYTF. DNA for the CDR3: TGCGCCAGCAGCTCAACCCCCGGGACAGGCATAAACTATGGCTACACCTTC.

This clone was counted a few times. The rearrangement links TRBV29-1 to TRBJ1-2; TRBD1 agrees at 11 bases. The length of the CDR3 is 16 residues. The germline CDR1 and CDR2 sequences are SQVTM and ANQGSEA. Unmatched junction bases numbered 8, after V lost 0 bases and J lost 5 bases. The DNA for the CDR3 is TGCAGCGTTGAAGATCCCCGGACAGGGGGCTTGTATGGCTACACCTTC. Amino acid sequence: CSVEDPRTGGLYGYTF. Full variable domain (remainder filled in from reference TRBV29-1 and TRBJ1-2): SAVISQKPSRDICQRGTSLTIQCQVDSQVTMMFWYRQQPGQSLTLIATANQGSEATYESGFVIDKFPISRPNLTFSTLTVSNMSPEDSSIYLCSVEDPRTGGLYGYTFGSGTRLTVV.

The J gene is TRBJ2-7, the V gene TRBV4-3; 7 bases line up with TRBD2. After removal of 0 bases from V and 2 bases from J, the junction contained 7 bases not matched to a gene. CDR1 and CDR2 from the germline V gene are LGHNA and YSLEER. CDR3 length: 16 amino acids. The CDR3: CASSQDMSGVPYEQYF. For the CDR3, the DNA is TGCGCCAGCAGCCAAGATATGAGCGGGGTTCCCTACGAGCAGTACTTC.

This chain links TRBV4-3 with TRBJ2-5, with TRBD2 matching 9 bases. The V gene end was trimmed by 0 bases and the J gene end by 0 bases; junction bases not matched to a gene: 5. The CDR3 sequence is 17 residues long. Germline-derived CDR1 and CDR2 are LGHNA and YSLEER. In DNA form, the CDR3 reads TGCGCCAGCAGCCAAGATGGGAGCGGGGGGAACCAAGAGACCCAGTACTTC. This gives the protein CASSQDGSGGNQETQYF.